This T cell receptor (beta chain) was sequenced for a study of CD8 T cell repertoires and HIV-1 epitope variants. Study overall: T cells were stimulated with Twenty-five Gag and Nef peptides separately. Epitopes were three Gag families plus Nef HW9 and YT9. Whole-study results and caveats: The TAALDMSHF plasma variant had no responses, unlike KF9 (about 5 clonotypes) and HW9 (one). Nine antigen-specific TCR beta clonotypes were found; roughly 6 seemed cross-reactive to variants.

The method was immunoSEQ multiplex PCR; TCRdb's version includes in-frame clones alone and lacks a portion of them. The data show about 3,600 clones, around 64% seen once. CDR3 size: 16 residues. V dropped 4 bases and J dropped 0 bases, with 13 bases sitting between them. Germline V lookup: CDR1 LNHDA, CDR2 SQIVND (reference sequence). In the case of this clone: Its antigen remains unidentified.

This chain links TRBV19 with TRBJ2-1; possibly TRBD2 for D (7 bases). Material: cultured CD8+ T cells derived from PBMCs. The clonotype was recovered from a male donor with HIV. DNA of the CDR3: TGTGCCAGTAGTAAAAGGGGGGACTACTCCTACAATGAGCAGTTCTTC. As protein: CASSKRGDYSYNEQFF.